The clone carrying this TCR beta chain was observed many times. The data belong to a study of Graves' ophthalmopathy and Graves' hyperthyroidism. Diagnosis relied on clinical symptoms, serum thyroxine, TRAb, thyroid ultrasound and orbital computed tomography. It was from roughly 10 ml of fresh peripheral blood that the PBMCs came. Amplified material comprised TCR beta CDR3 regions derived from RNA transcripts. Amplification began with first-round RT-PCR using HTBI primers, then second-round multiplex PCR was performed. TCRdb itself ran the multiplex PCR reads through MiXCR, one entry per CDR3 protein. This sample has 340,000 or so distinct CDR3 sequences, with 17% found just once. The V gene end was trimmed by 4 bases and the J gene end by 3 bases; junction bases not matched to a gene: 3. Germline V CDR1 and CDR2: SGHTS, YDEGEE. The CDR3 has 14 residues.

The sequencing sample was made of peripheral blood. V is TRBV5-8 and J is TRBJ2-2; 7 bases align to TRBD1. The clonotype comes from an adult man with Graves' ophthalmopathy. The CDR3 here is CASSGGQYTGELFF. The DNA of the CDR3 is TGTGCCAGCAGCGGGGGACAGTACACCGGGGAGCTGTTTTTT.